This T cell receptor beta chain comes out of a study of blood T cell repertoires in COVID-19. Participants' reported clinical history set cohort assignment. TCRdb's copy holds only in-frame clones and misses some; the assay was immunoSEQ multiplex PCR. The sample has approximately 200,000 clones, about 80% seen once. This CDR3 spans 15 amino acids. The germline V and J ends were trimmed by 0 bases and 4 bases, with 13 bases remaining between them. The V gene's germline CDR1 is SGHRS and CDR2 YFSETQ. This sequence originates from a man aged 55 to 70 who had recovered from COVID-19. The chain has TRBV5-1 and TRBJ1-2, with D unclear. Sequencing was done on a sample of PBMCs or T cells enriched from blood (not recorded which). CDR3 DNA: TGCGCCAGCAGCTTGGTCGGGGATCGGGTCTATGGCTACACCTTC. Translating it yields CASSLVGDRVYGYTF. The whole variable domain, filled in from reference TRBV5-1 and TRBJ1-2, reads KAGVTQTPRYLIKTRGQQVTLSCSPISGHRSVSWYQQTPGQGLQFLFEYFSETQRNKGNFPGRFSGRQFSNSRSEMNVSTLELGDSALYLCASSLVGDRVYGYTFGSGTRLTVV.